This T cell receptor beta chain emerged from a study of cytomegalovirus exposure and HLA in healthy donors. The assay was immunoSEQ multiplex PCR, and TCRdb's table has in-frame clones only and misses some. The sample yields 150,000 to 200,000 clones, roughly nine tenths seen once. Looked up from germline, CDR1 is SGHAT and CDR2 is FQNNGV. Trimming stripped 5 bases from V and 1 base from J, with 11 bases between. The CDR3 length is 14 residues. The donors belonged to the roughly 130-subject validation cohort, separate from the approximately 700-subject first cohort. The sequence was obtained from a man aged 25-45 years in good health and CMV-seropositive. The J gene is TRBJ1-2, the V gene TRBV11-2; tentative D call: TRBD1 (5 bases). What was sequenced was PBMCs. The CDR3 coding sequence is TGTGCCAGCAGCCCAGGGACGGTTAACTATGGCTACACCTTC. Protein: CASSPGTVNYGYTF.